These 23 T cell receptor beta chains share one sample of origin, sequenced in a study of shared clonotypes between healthy human individuals (dated by TCRdb to 2018 to 2020). The library was obtained by the immunoSEQ multiplex PCR assay. This immuneACCESS table, as held by TCRdb, lists in-frame sequences with V and J called but not all clones. Of the missing ones, under half trace to an unresolved V gene in checked studies; the others have no known cause. The sample includes about 550,000 clones, with roughly 95% observed a single time. The top ten clonotypes cover approximately 0.1% of the sample. CD8 naive samples consisted of CD45RO-negative cells that were positively selected for CCR7, yielding a CD45RA+CCR7+ population without TemRA cells. The material sequenced was naive CD8+ T cells sorted from blood. The cell subset or site label corresponds to: CD45RA+CCR7+. Receptors originate from a woman aged 25 to 39 in good health.

The chain employs TRBV6-1 and TRBJ2-7, with 9 bases matching TRBD1. The germline gives CDR1 MNHNS, CDR2 SASEGT. This CDR3 is 14 amino acids long. V dropped 7 bases and J dropped 3; count of bases not matched to a gene: 7. In DNA, the CDR3 is TGTGCCAGCAATCCCGGGACAGGGTTCTACGAGCAGTACTTC. Translation: CASNPGTGFYEQYF.

In DNA form, the CDR3 reads TGTGCCAGCAGTTTAGTGCTGGGGTCTCGGGCAGATACGCAGTATTTT. Translating gives CASSLVLGSRADTQYF. The chain joins TRBV27 to TRBJ2-3; D ambiguous. Trimming took 2 bases from V and 4 from J, leaving 16 bases between them. The CDR3 is 16 amino acids. Looked up from germline, CDR1 is MNHEY and CDR2 is SMNVEV (reference sequence).

The rearrangement joins TRBV2 to TRBJ1-2; 8 bases map to TRBD1. CDR1 SNHLY and CDR2 FYNNEI come from the germline V gene. The CDR3 contains 14 residues. The trim removed 3 bases at V and 2 bases at J, leaving 2 bases unmatched. DNA for the CDR3: TGTGCCAGCAGTGATTCAGGGGGCAACTATGGCTACACCTTC. This codes for CASSDSGGNYGYTF.

V usage is TRBV28 and J usage is TRBJ1-1; the D is unclear. Germline CDR1 is MDHEN and CDR2 is SYDVKM. Trimming left V 3 bases short and J 0 bases short, with 8 bases between. CDR3 size: 14 residues. CDR3 sequence reads: CASSFWEMNTEAFF. The CDR3, as DNA: TGTGCCAGCAGTTTTTGGGAAATGAACACTGAAGCTTTCTTT. The full variable domain, with the rest looked up from reference TRBV28 and TRBJ1-1, is DVKVTQSSRYLVKRTGEKVFLECVQDMDHENMFWYRQDPGLGLRLIYFSYDVKMKEKGDIPEGYSVSREKKERFSLILESASTNQTSMYLCASSFWEMNTEAFFGQGTRLTVV.

The chain combines TRBV11-1 with TRBJ1-5; D unclear. This CDR3 spans 13 amino acids. Between the trimmed V and J ends, which lost 1 base and 1 base, there was a span of 2 bases. Germline V gives CDR1 SGHAT, CDR2 FQDESV (reference sequence). CDR3 sequence: CASSLESNQPQHF. The CDR3 DNA reads as TGTGCCAGCAGCTTAGAAAGCAATCAGCCCCAGCATTTT.

The CDR3, as DNA: TGTGCCAGCAGCCACGCTAGCGGCTCCTACGAGCAGTACTTC. It encodes CASSHASGSYEQYF. The V call is TRBV27, the J call TRBJ2-7, with 7 bases identical to TRBD2. Losses at the gene ends were 6 bases for V and 0 bases for J; bases not matched to a gene: 5. The CDR3 totals 14 residues. The germline gives CDR1 MNHEY, CDR2 SMNVEV (reference sequence).

This clone was seen once. The gene calls are TRBV5-4 and TRBJ2-1; 10 positions match TRBD2. This CDR3 contains 13 residues. Germline V gene lookup returns CDR1 SGHNT and CDR2 YYREEE (reference sequence). Trimming removed 5 bases from V and 10 bases from J; junction bases left unmatched: 6. The CDR3 is CASSQAGLAEQFF. DNA for the CDR3: TGTGCCAGCAGTCAGGCGGGACTAGCGGAGCAGTTCTTC.

The CDR3 here is CASSLFADQRETQYF. In nucleotides, the CDR3 is TGTGCCAGCAGTTTATTTGCCGATCAGCGAGAGACCCAGTACTTC. The chain is built from TRBV28 and TRBJ2-5; no reliable D call. The CDR3 is 15 residues long. Trimming stripped 1 base from V and 4 bases from J, with 13 bases between. The germline V gene has CDR1 MDHEN and CDR2 SYDVKM.

This chain uses TRBV28 with TRBJ1-5; D possibly corresponds to TRBD1 (6 bases). Germline V gene data show CDR1 as MDHEN and CDR2 as SYDVKM. Trimming took 11 bases from V and 2 from J, leaving 10 bases between them. The CDR3 extends over 12 amino acids. For the CDR3, the DNA is TGTGCCGGGGGCGGAGGCAATCAGCCCCAGCATTTT. It translates to CAGGGGNQPQHF. The whole variable domain, remainder taken from reference TRBV28 and TRBJ1-5, is DVKVTQSSRYLVKRTGEKVFLECVQDMDHENMFWYRQDPGLGLRLIYFSYDVKMKEKGDIPEGYSVSREKKERFSLILESASTNQTSMYLCAGGGGNQPQHFGDGTRLSIL.

The V call is TRBV4-1, the J call TRBJ2-1, with 9 nucleotides matching TRBD2. Germline loops: CDR1 MGHRA, CDR2 YSYEKL. Trimming took 0 bases from V and 6 from J; bases not matched to a gene: 24. This CDR3 has 22 residues. CDR3 DNA sequence: TGCGCCAGCAGCCAAGACCCCTACGAGGGGGGTAAGACTAGCGGAGCGAGCAATGAGCAGTTCTTC. This gives the protein CASSQDPYEGGKTSGASNEQFF.

This clone was counted between two and nine times. The chain employs TRBV28 and TRBJ1-6; the D is unclear. The CDR3 runs to 11 residues. Trimming shortened V by 5 bases and J by 5 bases, and 1 base separated the two germline ends. The germline CDR1 and CDR2 sequences are MDHEN and SYDVKM. In nucleotides, the CDR3 is TGTGCCAGCAGTGATAATTCACCCCTCCACTTT. Translation: CASSDNSPLHF.

The rearrangement joins TRBV9 to TRBJ2-3; TRBD2 aligns across 7 bases. CDR3 length: 12 residues. Per germline, CDR1 SGDLS and CDR2 YYNGEE. The J segment lost 7 bases and the V segment lost 3 bases, leaving 2 bases of the junction unmatched. The CDR3 reads CASSAGGNTQYF. CDR3 in DNA: TGTGCCAGCAGCGCCGGGGGGAATACGCAGTATTTT.

The chain carries TRBV28 and TRBJ2-7; 8 positions agree with TRBD2. The V gene end was trimmed by 1 base and the J gene end by 7 bases; junction bases not matched to a gene: 9. Germline V gene data show CDR1 as MDHEN and CDR2 as SYDVKM. The CDR3 runs to 15 residues. CDR3: CASSLSPGLEGEQYF. Written as DNA, the CDR3 is TGTGCCAGCAGTTTATCGCCGGGACTAGAGGGTGAGCAGTACTTC. The whole variable domain, filled in from reference TRBV28 and TRBJ2-7, reads DVKVTQSSRYLVKRTGEKVFLECVQDMDHENMFWYRQDPGLGLRLIYFSYDVKMKEKGDIPEGYSVSREKKERFSLILESASTNQTSMYLCASSLSPGLEGEQYFGPGTRLTVT.

V and J are TRBV6-1 and TRBJ1-5; 7 positions match TRBD1. Germline-derived CDR1 and CDR2 are MNHNS and SASEGT. The CDR3 length is 20 residues. J was trimmed by 2 bases and V by 3 bases; bases with no gene match: 19. CDR3 bases: TGTGCCAGCAGTGAGGTAGGGGGAACAGGGGAGTTTCTAGGCAATCAGCCCCAGCATTTT. Translating gives CASSEVGGTGEFLGNQPQHF.

This clone was counted a single time. The chain links TRBV27 to TRBJ2-2; D remains ambiguous. V shed 5 bases and J shed 5 bases, with 9 bases lying between them. The CDR3 length is 13 residues. Germline V gives CDR1 MNHEY, CDR2 SMNVEV (reference sequence). The CDR3 nucleotides read TGTGCCAGCAGTCGAGAGAGGACCGGGGAGCTGTTTTTT. Encoded protein: CASSRERTGELFF.

The chain employs TRBV2 and TRBJ2-5, with D perhaps given as TRBD1 or TRBD2 (6 bases each). The J call could be wrong; TRBJ2-7 is a better fit for the DNA end. The CDR3 has 12 amino acids. Germline loops: CDR1 SNHLY, CDR2 FYNNEI. The CDR3 protein is CASSGGGSEQYF. In DNA form, the CDR3 reads TGTGCCAGCAGCGGGGGCGGCTCCGAGCAGTACTTC.

This sequence joins TRBV5-6 and TRBJ2-1; 10 bases fit TRBD2. CDR1 and CDR2 (germline): SGHDT, YYEEEE. The CDR3 consists of 16 residues. Germline trimming cut 2 bases from V and 2 bases from J; bases unmatched to any gene: 4. The CDR3 sequence: CASSFPLAGPYNEQFF. Here the CDR3 DNA reads TGTGCCAGCAGCTTTCCACTAGCGGGACCCTACAATGAGCAGTTCTTC.

CDR3 amino acids: CASSLVQGIDQPQHF. CDR3 sequence (DNA): TGTGCCAGCAGCTTAGTTCAGGGGATCGATCAGCCCCAGCATTTT. The V call is TRBV7-2, the J call TRBJ1-5, with D tentatively TRBD1 (6 bases). Trimming pared 1 base from V and 5 bases from J, leaving 12 bases between. This CDR3 has 15 amino acids. Germline CDR1 and CDR2: SGHTA and FQGNSA.

This sequence joins TRBV28 and TRBJ2-3, with 12 bases aligning to TRBD2. The CDR3 runs to 19 residues. V trimming: 3 bases; J trimming: 2 bases; junction bases outside the gene matches: 12. Germline V gene lookup returns CDR1 MDHEN and CDR2 SYDVKM. The CDR3 sequence is CASSFGPDPSGRATDTQYF. The CDR3 DNA reads TGTGCCAGCAGTTTTGGGCCCGATCCTAGCGGGAGGGCCACAGATACGCAGTATTTT.

The rearrangement uses TRBV6-6 and TRBJ2-7; TRBD1 aligns across 10 bases. V trimming: 2 bases; J trimming: 6 bases; junction bases outside the gene matches: 7. CDR3 length equals 15 residues. CDR1 and CDR2 (germline): MNHNY, SVGAGI (reference sequence). The CDR3 spells CASSYTGTGVGEQYF. The DNA of the CDR3 is TGTGCCAGCAGTTACACCGGGACAGGGGTCGGCGAGCAGTACTTC.

This chain connects TRBV7-2 to TRBJ1-2, with D possibly being TRBD1 (6 bases). The germline V gene encodes CDR1 SGHTA and CDR2 FQGNSA. Trimming pared 5 bases from V and 4 bases from J, leaving 17 bases between. The CDR3 spans 15 residues. CDR3 loop: CASSPLQQGIYGYTF. The CDR3, as DNA: TGTGCCAGCAGCCCACTACAACAGGGAATCTATGGCTACACCTTC. Looking up the rest from reference TRBV7-2 and TRBJ1-2 gives the full variable domain: GAGVSQSPSNKVTEKGKDVELRCDPISGHTALYWYRQSLGQGLEFLIYFQGNSAPDKSGLPSDRFSAERTGGSVSTLTIQRTQQEDSAVYLCASSPLQQGIYGYTFGSGTRLTVV.

The chain recombines TRBV4-1 with TRBJ1-5, with D tentatively TRBD1 (5 bases). The CDR3 length is 15 residues. Trimming removed 0 bases at V and 7 bases at J, with 13 bases between. CDR1 MGHRA and CDR2 YSYEKL come from the germline V gene. Here the CDR3 reads CASSQDGRDGQPQHF. As DNA, the CDR3 is TGCGCCAGCAGCCAAGACGGGAGGGACGGGCAGCCCCAGCATTTT.

The chain couples TRBV28 to TRBJ1-3, with unresolved D. Germline CDR1 reads MDHEN; CDR2 reads SYDVKM. V gave up 5 bases and J gave up 9 bases, with 20 bases separating them. There are 15 residues in the CDR3. The CDR3 sequence: CASSTPDGNWGTIYF. For the CDR3, the DNA is TGTGCCAGCAGTACTCCTGACGGGAATTGGGGCACCATATATTTT.